The entry below describes one T cell receptor beta chain. This sample stems from a study of blood T cells in healthy people across ages. Germline V lookup: CDR1 MDHEN, CDR2 SYDVKM. V was clipped by 5 bases and J by 9 bases, with 23 bases between them. The CDR3 runs 15 residues. Alongside a J-beta primer mix, a sample-barcoded 5' primer served in a second PCR lasting about 6 to 12 cycles. TCRdb reanalysed the 5' RACE reads using MiXCR and keeps one entry per CDR3 protein. The sample has more than 800,000 distinct CDR3 sequences, more than 25% seen once. In each sample, at least 7 million PBMCs were isolated.

Sequencing input: blood. The origin of this receptor is a woman of 80 years or more in good health. The J gene is TRBJ2-7, the V gene TRBV28; TRBD2 is a possible D gene (5 bases). This CDR3 reads CASSTSEGGRATQYF. The CDR3, as DNA: TGTGCCAGCAGTACTTCTGAGGGCGGGCGGGCTACGCAGTACTTC.